This T cell receptor beta chain originates from a study of OX40 agonist ivuxolimab in advanced cancers. Study context: Prior anti-PD-1, anti-PD-L1 or anti-CTLA-4 therapy did not bar entry, and roughly 40% had some. Partial responses occurred in Three dose-escalation patients, one with hepatocellular carcinoma and two with cutaneous melanoma.

Germline CDR1 is SGHAT and CDR2 is FQNNGV. The CDR3 has 15 residues. Trimming shortened V by 4 bases and J by 2 bases, and 15 bases separated the two germline ends. Study-level results: Low normalized clonal expansion also occurred in some nonresponding patients. CD4+ and CD8+ blood T cells expanded clonally by week 6 at 0.1 to 3.0 mg/kg.

Only one count was recorded for this clone. No antigen is known for it. TCRdb's table, derived via immunoSEQ multiplex PCR, lists solely in-frame clones and lacks some. This table has about 82,000 clones, about 90% appearing once. This chain connects TRBV11-2 to TRBJ2-7; D may correspond to TRBD1 or TRBD2 (5 bases each). This clonotype was sampled from an adult with an advanced solid tumor such as melanoma, head and neck, liver or kidney cancer. The material sequenced was CD4+ or CD8+ T cells sorted from blood, taken in a trial of the OX40 agonist ivuxolimab. CDR3 protein: CASSSGTYATYEQYF. As DNA, the CDR3 is TGTGCCAGCAGCTCCGGGACGTACGCCACCTACGAGCAGTACTTC.